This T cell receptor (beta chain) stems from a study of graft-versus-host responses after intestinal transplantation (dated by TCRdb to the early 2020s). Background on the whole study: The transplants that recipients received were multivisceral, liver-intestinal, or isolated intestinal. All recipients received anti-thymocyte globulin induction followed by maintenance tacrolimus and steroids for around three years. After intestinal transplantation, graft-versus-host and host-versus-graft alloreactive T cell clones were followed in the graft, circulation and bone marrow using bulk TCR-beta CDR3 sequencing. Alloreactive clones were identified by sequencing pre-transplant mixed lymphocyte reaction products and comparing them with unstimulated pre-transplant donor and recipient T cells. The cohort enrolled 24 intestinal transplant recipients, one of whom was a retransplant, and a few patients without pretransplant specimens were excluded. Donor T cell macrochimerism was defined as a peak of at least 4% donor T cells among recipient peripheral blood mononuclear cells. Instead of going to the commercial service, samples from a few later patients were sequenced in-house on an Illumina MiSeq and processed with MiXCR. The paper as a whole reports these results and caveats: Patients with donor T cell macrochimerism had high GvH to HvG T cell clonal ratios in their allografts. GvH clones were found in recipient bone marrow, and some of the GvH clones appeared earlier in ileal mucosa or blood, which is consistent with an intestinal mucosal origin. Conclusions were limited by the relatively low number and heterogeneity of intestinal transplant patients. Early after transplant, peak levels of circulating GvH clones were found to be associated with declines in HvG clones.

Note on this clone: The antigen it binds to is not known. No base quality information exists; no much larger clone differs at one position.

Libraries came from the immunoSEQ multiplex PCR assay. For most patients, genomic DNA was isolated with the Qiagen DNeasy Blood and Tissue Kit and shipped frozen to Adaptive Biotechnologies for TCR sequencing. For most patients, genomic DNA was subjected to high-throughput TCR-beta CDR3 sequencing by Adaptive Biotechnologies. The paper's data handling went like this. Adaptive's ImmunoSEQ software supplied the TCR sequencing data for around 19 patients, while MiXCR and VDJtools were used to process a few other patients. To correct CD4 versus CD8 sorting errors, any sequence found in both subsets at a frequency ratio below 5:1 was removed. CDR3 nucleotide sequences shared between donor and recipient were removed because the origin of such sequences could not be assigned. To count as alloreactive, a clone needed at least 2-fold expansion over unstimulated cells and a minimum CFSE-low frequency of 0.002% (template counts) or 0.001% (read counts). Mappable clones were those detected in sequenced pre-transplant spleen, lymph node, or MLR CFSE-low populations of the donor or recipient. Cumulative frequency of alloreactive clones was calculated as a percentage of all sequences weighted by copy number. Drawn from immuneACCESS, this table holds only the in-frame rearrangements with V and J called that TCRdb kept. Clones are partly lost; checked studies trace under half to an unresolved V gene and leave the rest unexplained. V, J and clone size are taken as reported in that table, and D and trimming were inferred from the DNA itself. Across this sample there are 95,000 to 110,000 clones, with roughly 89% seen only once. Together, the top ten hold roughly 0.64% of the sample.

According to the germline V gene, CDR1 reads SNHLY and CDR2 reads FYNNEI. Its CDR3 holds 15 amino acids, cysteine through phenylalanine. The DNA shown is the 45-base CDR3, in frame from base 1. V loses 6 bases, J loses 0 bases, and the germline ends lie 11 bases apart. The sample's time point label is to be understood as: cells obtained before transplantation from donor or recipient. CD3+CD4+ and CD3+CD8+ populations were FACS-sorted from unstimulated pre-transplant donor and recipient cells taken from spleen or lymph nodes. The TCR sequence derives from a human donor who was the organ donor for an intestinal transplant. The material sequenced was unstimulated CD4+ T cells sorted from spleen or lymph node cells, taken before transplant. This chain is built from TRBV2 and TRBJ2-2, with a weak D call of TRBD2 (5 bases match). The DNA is TGTGCCAGCAGGAGCGGAGCTCCGAACACCGGGGAGCTGTTTTTT. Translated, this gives CASRSGAPNTGELFF.